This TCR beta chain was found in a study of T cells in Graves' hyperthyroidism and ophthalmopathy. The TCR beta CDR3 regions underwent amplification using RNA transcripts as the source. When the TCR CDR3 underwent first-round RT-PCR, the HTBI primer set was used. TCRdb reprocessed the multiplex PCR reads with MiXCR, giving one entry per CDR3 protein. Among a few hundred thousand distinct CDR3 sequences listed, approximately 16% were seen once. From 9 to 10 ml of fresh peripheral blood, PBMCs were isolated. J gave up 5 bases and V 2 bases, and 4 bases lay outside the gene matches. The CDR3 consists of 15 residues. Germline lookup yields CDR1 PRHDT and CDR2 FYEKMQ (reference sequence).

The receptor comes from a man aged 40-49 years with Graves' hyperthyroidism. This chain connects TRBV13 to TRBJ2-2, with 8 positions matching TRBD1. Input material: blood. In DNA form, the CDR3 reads TGTGCCAGCAGCTTAACACAGGGGGGAACCGGGGAGCTGTTTTTT. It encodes CASSLTQGGTGELFF.